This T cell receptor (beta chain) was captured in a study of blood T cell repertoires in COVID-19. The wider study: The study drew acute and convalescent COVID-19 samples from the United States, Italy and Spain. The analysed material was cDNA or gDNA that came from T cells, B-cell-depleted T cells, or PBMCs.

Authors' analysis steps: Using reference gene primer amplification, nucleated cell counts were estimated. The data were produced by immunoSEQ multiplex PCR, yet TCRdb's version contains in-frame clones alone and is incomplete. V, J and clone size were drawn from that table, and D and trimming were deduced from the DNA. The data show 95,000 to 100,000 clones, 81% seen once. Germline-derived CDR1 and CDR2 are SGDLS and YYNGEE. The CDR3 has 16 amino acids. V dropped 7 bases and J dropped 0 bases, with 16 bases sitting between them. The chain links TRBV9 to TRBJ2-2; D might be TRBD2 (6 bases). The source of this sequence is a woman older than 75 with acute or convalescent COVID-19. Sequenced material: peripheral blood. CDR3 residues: CASAAPGGANTGELFF. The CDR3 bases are TGTGCCAGCGCCGCCCCGGGCGGGGCGAACACCGGGGAGCTGTTTTTT.